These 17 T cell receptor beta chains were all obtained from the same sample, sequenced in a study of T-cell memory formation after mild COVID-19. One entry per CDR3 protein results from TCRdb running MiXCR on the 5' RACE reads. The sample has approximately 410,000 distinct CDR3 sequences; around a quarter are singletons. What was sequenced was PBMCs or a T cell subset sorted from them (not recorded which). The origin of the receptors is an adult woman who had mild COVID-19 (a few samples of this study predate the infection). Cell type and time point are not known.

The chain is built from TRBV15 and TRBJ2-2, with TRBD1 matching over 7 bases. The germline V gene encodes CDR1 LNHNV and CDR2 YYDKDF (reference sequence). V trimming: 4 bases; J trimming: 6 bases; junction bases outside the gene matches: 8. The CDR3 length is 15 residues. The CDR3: CATSIRQGIAGELFF. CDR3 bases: TGTGCCACCAGCATTCGACAGGGTATTGCCGGGGAGCTGTTTTTT.

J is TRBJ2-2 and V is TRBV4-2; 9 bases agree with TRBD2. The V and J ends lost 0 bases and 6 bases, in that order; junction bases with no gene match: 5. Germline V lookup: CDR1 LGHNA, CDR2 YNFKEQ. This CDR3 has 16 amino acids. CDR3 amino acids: CASSQDRIAGAGELFF. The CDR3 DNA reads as TGTGCCAGCAGCCAAGATAGGATAGCGGGAGCCGGGGAGCTGTTTTTT.

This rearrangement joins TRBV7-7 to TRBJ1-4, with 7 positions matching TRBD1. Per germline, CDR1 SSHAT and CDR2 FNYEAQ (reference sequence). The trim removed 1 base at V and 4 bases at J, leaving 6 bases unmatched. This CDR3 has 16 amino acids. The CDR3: CASSLGQGSSNEKLFF. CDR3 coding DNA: TGTGCCAGCAGCTTAGGACAGGGATCAAGTAATGAAAAACTGTTTTTT.

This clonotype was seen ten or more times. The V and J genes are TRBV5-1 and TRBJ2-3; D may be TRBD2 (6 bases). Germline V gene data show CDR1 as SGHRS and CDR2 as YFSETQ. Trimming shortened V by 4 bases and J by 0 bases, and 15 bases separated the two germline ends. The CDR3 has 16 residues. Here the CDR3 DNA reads TGCGCCAGCAGCACTGGGACTGTGGGAAGCACAGATACGCAGTATTTT. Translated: CASSTGTVGSTDTQYF.

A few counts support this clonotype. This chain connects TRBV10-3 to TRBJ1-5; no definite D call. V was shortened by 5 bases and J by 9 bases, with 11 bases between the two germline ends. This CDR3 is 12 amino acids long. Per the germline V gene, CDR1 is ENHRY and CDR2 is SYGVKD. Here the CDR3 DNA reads TGTGCCATCAGTTCCCTCGTTGGGCCCCAGCATTTT. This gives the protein CAISSLVGPQHF.

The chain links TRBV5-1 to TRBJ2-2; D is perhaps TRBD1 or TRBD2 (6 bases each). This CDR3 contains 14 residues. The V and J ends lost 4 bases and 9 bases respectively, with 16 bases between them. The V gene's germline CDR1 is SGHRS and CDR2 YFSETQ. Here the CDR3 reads CASSPRGGNRELFF. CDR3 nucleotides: TGCGCCAGCAGCCCGCGAGGGGGGAATAGGGAGCTGTTTTTT.

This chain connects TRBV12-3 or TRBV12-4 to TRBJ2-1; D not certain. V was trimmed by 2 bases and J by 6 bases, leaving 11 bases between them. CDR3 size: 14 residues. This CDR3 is CASSLMGQANEQFF. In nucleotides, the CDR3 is TGTGCCAGCAGTTTAATGGGCCAGGCCAATGAGCAGTTCTTC.

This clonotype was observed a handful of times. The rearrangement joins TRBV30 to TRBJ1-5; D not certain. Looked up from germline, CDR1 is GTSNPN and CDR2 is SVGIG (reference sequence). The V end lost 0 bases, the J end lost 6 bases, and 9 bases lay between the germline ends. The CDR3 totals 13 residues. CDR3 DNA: TGTGCCTGGAGTGTCGAGGGTTCTCAGCCCCAGCATTTT. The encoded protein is CAWSVEGSQPQHF.

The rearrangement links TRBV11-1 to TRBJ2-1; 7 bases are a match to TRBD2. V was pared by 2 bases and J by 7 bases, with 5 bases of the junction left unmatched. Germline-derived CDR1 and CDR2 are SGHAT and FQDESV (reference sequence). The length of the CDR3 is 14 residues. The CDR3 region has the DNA TGTGCCAGCAGCTTACCGCCCGGGGGGAATGAGCAGTTCTTC. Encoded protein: CASSLPPGGNEQFF.

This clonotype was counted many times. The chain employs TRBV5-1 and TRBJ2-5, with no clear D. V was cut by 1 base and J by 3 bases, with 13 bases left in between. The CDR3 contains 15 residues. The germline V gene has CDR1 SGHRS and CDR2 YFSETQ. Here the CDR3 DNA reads TGCGCCAGCAGCTTGTCCTCCCGTACTGAAGAGACCCAGTACTTC. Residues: CASSLSSRTEETQYF.

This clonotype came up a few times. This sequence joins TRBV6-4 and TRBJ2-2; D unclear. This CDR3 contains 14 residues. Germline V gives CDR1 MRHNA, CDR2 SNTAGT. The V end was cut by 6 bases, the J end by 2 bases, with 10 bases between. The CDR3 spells CASSRRPNTGELFF. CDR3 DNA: TGTGCCAGCAGCCGTCGACCAAACACCGGGGAGCTGTTTTTT.

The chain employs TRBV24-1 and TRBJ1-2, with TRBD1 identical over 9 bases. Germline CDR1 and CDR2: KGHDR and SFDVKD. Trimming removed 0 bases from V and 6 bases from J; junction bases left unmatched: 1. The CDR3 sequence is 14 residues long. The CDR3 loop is CATSDLDRGNGYTF. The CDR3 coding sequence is TGTGCCACCAGTGATTTGGACAGGGGGAATGGCTACACCTTC.

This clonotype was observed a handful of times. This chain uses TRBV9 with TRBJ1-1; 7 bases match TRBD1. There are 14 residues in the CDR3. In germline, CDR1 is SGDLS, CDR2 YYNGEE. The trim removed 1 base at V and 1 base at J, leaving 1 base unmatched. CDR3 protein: CASSVQGGNTEAFF. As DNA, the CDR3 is TGTGCCAGCAGCGTACAGGGGGGGAACACTGAAGCTTTCTTT.

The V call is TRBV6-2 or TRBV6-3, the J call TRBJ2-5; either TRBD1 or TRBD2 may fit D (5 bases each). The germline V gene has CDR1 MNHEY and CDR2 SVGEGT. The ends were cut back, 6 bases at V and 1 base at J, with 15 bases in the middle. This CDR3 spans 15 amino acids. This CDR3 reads CASRKGRQVQETQYF. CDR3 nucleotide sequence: TGTGCCAGCAGGAAGGGACGGCAAGTCCAAGAGACCCAGTACTTC.

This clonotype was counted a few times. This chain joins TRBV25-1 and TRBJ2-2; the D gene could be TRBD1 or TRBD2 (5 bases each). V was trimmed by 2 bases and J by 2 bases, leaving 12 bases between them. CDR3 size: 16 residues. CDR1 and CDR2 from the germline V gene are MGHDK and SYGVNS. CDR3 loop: CASSERRGVNTGELFF. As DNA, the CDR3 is TGTGCCAGCAGTGAACGGCGAGGGGTCAACACCGGGGAGCTGTTTTTT.

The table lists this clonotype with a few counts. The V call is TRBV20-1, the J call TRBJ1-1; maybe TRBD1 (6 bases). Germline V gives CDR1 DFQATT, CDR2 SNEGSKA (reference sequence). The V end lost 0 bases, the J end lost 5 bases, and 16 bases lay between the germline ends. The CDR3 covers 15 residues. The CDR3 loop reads CSARDPDRSMTEAFF. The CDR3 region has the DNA TGCAGTGCTAGAGATCCAGACAGGAGTATGACTGAAGCTTTCTTT.

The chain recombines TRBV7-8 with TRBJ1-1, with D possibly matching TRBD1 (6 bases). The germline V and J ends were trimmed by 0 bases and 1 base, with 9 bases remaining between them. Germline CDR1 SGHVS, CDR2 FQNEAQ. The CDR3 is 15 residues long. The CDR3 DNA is TGTGCCAGCAGCTTAGCCCAGGGGCGGAACACTGAAGCTTTCTTT. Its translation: CASSLAQGRNTEAFF.